This T cell receptor (beta chain) was sequenced in a study of T cells in Graves' hyperthyroidism and ophthalmopathy. General study points: Most thyroid clonotypes expanded above 0.001 appeared in blood too.

Ten or more counts support this clonotype. As yet, its antigen is unknown. Amplified regions were TCR beta CDR3 sequences from RNA transcripts. The primer set for the first-round RT-PCR of the TCR CDR3 was HTBI. One entry per CDR3 protein, called by TCRdb with MiXCR from the multiplex PCR reads. The sample consists of fewer than 750,000 distinct CDR3 sequences, under 60% of them appearing once. The J segment lost 5 bases and the V segment lost 1 base, leaving 14 bases of the junction unmatched. Germline V CDR1 and CDR2: DFQATT, SNEGSKA (reference sequence). This CDR3 spans 16 amino acids. Graves' hyperthyroidism is called stable when ophthalmopathy does not progress within 18 months. Patients aged 18 to 65 had newly diagnosed hyperthyroidism of under 2 months' duration. Diagnostic decisions used clinical symptoms, serum thyroxine and TRAb, thyroid ultrasound and orbital computed tomography.

The chain uses TRBV20-1 and TRBJ2-7, with TRBD2 matching 7 bases. This TCR was recovered from a woman younger than 30 with Graves' hyperthyroidism. Material: peripheral blood or thyroid tissue (not recorded which). The CDR3 reads CSARVLGGTIQDEQYF. The CDR3 DNA reads as TGCAGTGCTAGAGTATTAGGAGGGACTATACAGGACGAGCAGTACTTC.